A selection of T cell receptor beta chains follows, all from one sample in a study of CD8 T cells in ankylosing spondylitis. Via MiXCR, TCRdb re-called the 5' RACE reads, giving one row per CDR3 protein. The table records 200,000 to 250,000 distinct CDR3 sequences, roughly 32% of them present only once. The specimen sequenced was blood, either unsorted or a sorted T cell fraction (not recorded which). Receptors originate from a male donor with ankylosing spondylitis or in good health (not recorded which). The CDR3 runs from the conserved cysteine through the conserved F or W. Each record gives: J gene, D gene, V gene, clone size, CDR3 protein, CDR3 DNA. D genes are given only for firm matches. A clone size is listed for some rows: how often the clone was seen (once, few, many), or a class if it is expanded.

J gene: TRBJ2-5
D gene: .
V gene: TRBV5-1
clone size: .
CDR3 protein: CASSTGTPNPQYF
CDR3 DNA: TGCGCCAGCAGCACCGGGACACCGAATCCCCAGTACTTC

J gene: TRBJ2-1
D gene: .
V gene: TRBV7-9
clone size: .
CDR3 protein: CASTAISYNEQFF
CDR3 DNA: TGTGCCAGCACCGCTATTTCCTACAATGAGCAGTTCTTC

J gene: TRBJ1-3
D gene: .
V gene: TRBV12-3/TRBV12-4
clone size: .
CDR3 protein: CASSPGTAAGNTIYF
CDR3 DNA: TGTGCCAGCAGTCCCGGGACTGCAGCTGGAAACACCATATATTTT

J gene: TRBJ1-1
D gene: TRBD1
V gene: TRBV12-3/TRBV12-4
clone size: .
CDR3 protein: CASRNSGGDTEAFF
CDR3 DNA: TGTGCCAGCAGAAACTCAGGGGGGGACACTGAAGCTTTCTTT

J gene: TRBJ1-1
D gene: .
V gene: TRBV6-1
clone size: .
CDR3 protein: CASTRLGENTEAFF
CDR3 DNA: TGTGCCAGCACCCGTCTCGGGGAGAACACTGAAGCTTTCTTT

J gene: TRBJ2-1
D gene: .
V gene: TRBV12-5
clone size: .
CDR3 protein: CASGALGRGHNEQFF
CDR3 DNA: TGTGCTAGTGGTGCCCTCGGGCGGGGACACAATGAGCAGTTCTTC

J gene: TRBJ1-2
D gene: .
V gene: TRBV28
clone size: .
CDR3 protein: CASSSLVDYLEGYTF
CDR3 DNA: TGTGCCAGCAGTTCCTTAGTGGACTACCTGGAGGGCTACACCTTC

J gene: TRBJ2-2
D gene: .
V gene: TRBV5-1
clone size: once
CDR3 protein: CASSLGQRVFSGELFF
CDR3 DNA: TGCGCCAGCAGCTTGGGGCAGAGGGTGTTCTCCGGGGAGCTGTTTTTT

J gene: TRBJ2-3
D gene: TRBD2
V gene: TRBV20-1
clone size: .
CDR3 protein: CSARDGSGGDTDTQYF
CDR3 DNA: TGCAGTGCTAGAGATGGGAGCGGGGGAGATACAGATACGCAGTATTTT

J gene: TRBJ2-5
D gene: TRBD1
V gene: TRBV18
clone size: few
CDR3 protein: CASSPPFPDRGEETQYF
CDR3 DNA: TGTGCCAGCTCACCTCCATTTCCCGACAGGGGGGAAGAGACCCAGTACTTC

J gene: TRBJ2-7
D gene: .
V gene: TRBV15
clone size: .
CDR3 protein: CATSGDGTYEQYF
CDR3 DNA: TGTGCCACCAGCGGGGACGGAACCTACGAGCAGTACTTC

J gene: TRBJ2-3
D gene: .
V gene: TRBV20-1
clone size: few
CDR3 protein: CSATGWPITDTQYF
CDR3 DNA: TGCAGTGCTACGGGGTGGCCTATCACAGATACGCAGTATTTT

J gene: TRBJ1-5
D gene: .
V gene: TRBV7-9
clone size: .
CDR3 protein: CASGPEGNQPQHF
CDR3 DNA: TGTGCCAGCGGTCCCGAGGGCAATCAGCCCCAGCATTTT

J gene: TRBJ2-5
D gene: TRBD1
V gene: TRBV12-3/TRBV12-4
clone size: few
CDR3 protein: CASRPATGLETQYF
CDR3 DNA: TGTGCCAGCAGACCAGCGACAGGGCTGGAGACCCAGTACTTC

J gene: TRBJ2-6
D gene: TRBD1
V gene: TRBV12-3/TRBV12-4
clone size: .
CDR3 protein: CASSSRTGAGSGANVLTF
CDR3 DNA: TGTGCCAGCAGTTCCAGGACAGGGGCGGGCTCTGGGGCCAACGTCCTGACTTTC